These 10 T cell receptor beta chains were all obtained from the same sample, sequenced in a study of cytomegalovirus exposure and HLA in healthy donors. PCR primers comprised 60 Vbeta and 13 Jbeta primers. Some clones are missing from TCRdb's copy, which holds only in-frame ones; the method was immunoSEQ multiplex PCR. The data hold approximately 170,000 clones, with 85% observed a single time. Sequenced sample: PBMCs. These receptors originate from a man aged 25 to 40 in good health and CMV-seropositive.

The genes are TRBV19 and TRBJ1-6; a weak D match, TRBD1 (6 bases). The V end lost 3 bases, the J end lost 7 bases, and 10 bases lay between the germline ends. The CDR3 contains 14 residues. In germline, CDR1 is LNHDA, CDR2 SQIVND (reference sequence). The CDR3 here is CASSITGTNSPLHF. CDR3 nucleotide sequence: TGTGCCAGTAGTATTACAGGGACCAATTCACCCCTCCACTTT.

The chain links TRBV7-9 to TRBJ2-5; D ambiguous. Germline CDR1 SEHNR, CDR2 FQNEAQ (reference sequence). Trimming removed 5 bases at V and 5 bases at J, with 6 bases between. This CDR3 spans 11 amino acids. CDR3 bases: TGTGCCAGCAGCCAACAGGAGACCCAGTACTTC. This sequence encodes CASSQQETQYF.

V gene TRBV5-8 combines with J gene TRBJ2-1, with 7 bases lining up with TRBD2. Looked up from germline, CDR1 is SGHTS and CDR2 is YDEGEE. The CDR3 covers 17 residues. V was clipped by 0 bases and J by 7 bases; unmatched bases: 13. DNA of the CDR3: TGTGCCAGCAGCTTGGCCTTGAGGGAGGGTAAAGGTAATGAGCAGTTCTTC. Translated: CASSLALREGKGNEQFF.

V gene TRBV2 combines with J gene TRBJ2-2; no clear D. V was clipped by 9 bases and J by 4 bases, with 12 bases between them. The CDR3 runs 13 residues. The V gene's germline CDR1 is SNHLY and CDR2 FYNNEI. CDR3 bases: TGTGCCAGTTCAATGGGCCCCACCGGGGAGCTGTTTTTT. This gives the protein CASSMGPTGELFF.

The V gene is TRBV2, the J gene TRBJ1-5; a possible D gene is TRBD1 (6 bases). V lost 6 bases and J lost 9, with 18 bases in between. CDR3 length equals 14 residues. CDR1 and CDR2 from the germline V gene are SNHLY and FYNNEI. The CDR3 is CASRQGSVDWPQHF. CDR3 sequence (DNA): TGTGCCAGCAGACAGGGATCAGTAGATTGGCCCCAGCATTTT. The entire variable domain, with the rest obtained from reference TRBV2 and TRBJ1-5, is as follows: EPEVTQTPSHQVTQMGQEVILRCVPISNHLYFYWYRQILGQKVEFLVSFYNNEISEKSEIFDDQFSVERPDGSNFTLKIRSTKLEDSAMYFCASRQGSVDWPQHFGDGTRLSIL.

The genes are TRBV4-3 and TRBJ1-1, with 9 positions matching TRBD1. Germline loops: CDR1 LGHNA, CDR2 YSLEER. Losses at the gene ends were 4 bases for V and 2 bases for J; bases not matched to a gene: 17. The CDR3 sequence is 19 residues long. This CDR3 is CASSPYGTRDRVGNTEAFF. DNA of the CDR3: TGCGCCAGCAGCCCTTACGGGACCCGGGACAGGGTGGGAAACACTGAAGCTTTCTTT.

Of note for this clone: One end of the junction is discordant with germline, which a read error may explain. The chain is built from TRBV5-8 and TRBJ1-1; D perhaps matches TRBD1 (6 bases). CDR1 and CDR2 (germline): SGHTS, YDEGEE. The CDR3 contains 14 residues. CDR3 in amino acids: CASSELIPGQKKMF. In nucleotides, the CDR3 is TGTGCCAGCAGCGAACTCATACCGGGACAAAAAAAAATGTTT.

V gene TRBV23-1 combines with J gene TRBJ1-5; D uncertain. TRBV23-1 is treated as an ORF (open reading frame) with a function not yet certain. Trimming took off 4 bases at V and 7 bases at J, with 5 bases between the two ends. The CDR3 sequence is 11 residues long. The CDR3 loop is CASSRHQPQHF. The CDR3 nucleotides read TGCGCCAGCAGTCGACACCAGCCCCAGCATTTT.

In its sample, this clone was seen once. This rearrangement joins TRBV11-2 to TRBJ2-3, with TRBD2 matching over 8 bases. This CDR3 is 16 amino acids long. V trimming: 8 bases; J trimming: 0 bases; junction bases outside the gene matches: 10. The germline V gene encodes CDR1 SGHAT and CDR2 FQNNGV. This CDR3 reads CASGASGFFSTDTQYF. Written as DNA, the CDR3 is TGTGCCAGCGGGGCTAGCGGGTTTTTTAGCACAGATACGCAGTATTTT.

V and J are TRBV9 and TRBJ1-1, with a weak D call TRBD1 (6 bases). The CDR3 runs 15 residues. From germline, CDR1 is SGDLS and CDR2 YYNGEE. Trimming took 0 bases from V and 5 from J, leaving 14 bases between them. CDR3 amino acids: CASSVGGGARTEAFF. CDR3 coding DNA: TGTGCCAGCAGCGTAGGTGGGGGGGCGCGGACTGAAGCTTTCTTT.